A single sample gave rise to the 13 T cell receptor beta chains below, sequenced in a study of neurological immune-mediated disorders. One entry per CDR3 protein, called by TCRdb with MiXCR from the 5' RACE reads. The table has about 52,000 distinct CDR3 sequences, more than 3.5% seen once; the top ten hold 5.5% to 7.5%. The sample taken for sequencing was PBMCs. Receptors originate from a man aged 55 to 70 with multiple sclerosis.

At least ten counts were recorded for this clonotype. The chain links TRBV14 to TRBJ1-2; 7 bases map to TRBD1. V dropped 4 bases and J dropped 8; count of bases not matched to a gene: 7. The CDR3 runs 13 residues. Germline values: CDR1 SGHDN, CDR2 FVKESK. CDR3 region: CASSPTAGGGYTF. In DNA, the CDR3 is TGTGCCAGCAGCCCCACGGCAGGGGGAGGCTACACCTTC.

In this sample, this clonotype turned up a few times. One end of the junction fails to match germline, which may point to a read error. The J gene is TRBJ1-5, the V gene TRBV20-1; the D is unclear. The CDR3 totals 14 residues. In germline, CDR1 is DFQATT, CDR2 SNEGSKA (reference sequence). CDR3 region: CSASVQGKNKTQNF. CDR3 coding DNA: TGCAGTGCTAGCGTACAAGGGAAGAATAAGACCCAGAATTTT.

This clonotype was observed at least ten times. This chain uses TRBV5-1 with TRBJ2-2; possible D gene TRBD2, 6 bases. Per the germline V gene, CDR1 is SGHRS and CDR2 is YFSETQ. The V end lost 0 bases, the J end lost 6 bases, and 9 bases lay between the germline ends. The CDR3 is 14 amino acids. This chain's CDR3 is CASSLAGAAGELFF. DNA for the CDR3: TGCGCCAGCAGCTTGGCGGGAGCGGCCGGGGAGCTGTTTTTT.

This clonotype was counted many times. The chain is built from TRBV3-1 and TRBJ2-2; 13 nucleotides match TRBD2. CDR3 length equals 16 residues. Germline trimming cut 4 bases from V and 7 bases from J; bases unmatched to any gene: 6. Germline CDR1 is LGHDT and CDR2 is YNNKEL (reference sequence). CDR3 nucleotides: TGTGCCAGCAGCCCCGGACTAGCGGGGGTGGGCGGGGAGCTGTTTTTT. As protein: CASSPGLAGVGGELFF.

By its share, this clonotype is medium-sized. The chain is built from TRBV12-3 or TRBV12-4 and TRBJ1-1; no clear D. The CDR3 is made up of 13 amino acids. Between the trimmed V and J ends, which lost 6 bases and 1 base, there was a span of 9 bases. In DNA form, the CDR3 reads TGTGCCAGCAGCTTGGGAGGGAACACTGAAGCTTTCTTT. This translates into CASSLGGNTEAFF.

This clonotype was detected only a few times. This rearrangement joins TRBV5-1 to TRBJ2-1, with D possibly matching TRBD2 (5 bases). V lost 5 bases and J 10 bases, leaving 13 bases between the germline ends. Germline assignment: CDR1 SGHRS and CDR2 YFSETQ. This CDR3 comprises 12 residues. The CDR3 loop reads CASSRTRGEQFF. The CDR3 nucleotides are TGCGCCAGCAGTCGGACCCGGGGAGAGCAGTTCTTC.

At least ten counts were recorded for this clonotype. The chain is built from TRBV12-3 or TRBV12-4 and TRBJ1-1; D gene unclear. The CDR3 totals 11 residues. Between the trimmed V and J ends, which lost 3 bases and 5 bases, there was a span of 4 bases. The CDR3 bases are TGTGCCAGCAGTTTTCGGACTGAAGCTTTCTTT. Residues: CASSFRTEAFF.

This clonotype was detected many times. This chain connects TRBV10-3 to TRBJ1-5, with D uncertain. The CDR3 is made up of 13 amino acids. The germline V gene has CDR1 ENHRY and CDR2 SYGVKD. Trimming pared 4 bases from V and 0 bases from J, leaving 4 bases between. CDR3 sequence (DNA): TGTGCCATCAGTGGAGGTAGCAATCAGCCCCAGCATTTT. The encoded protein is CAISGGSNQPQHF.

In its sample, this clonotype was seen many times. V usage is TRBV20-1 and J usage is TRBJ2-7; 10 bases fit TRBD2. Germline V gives CDR1 DFQATT, CDR2 SNEGSKA (reference sequence). The CDR3 runs 13 residues. Trimming removed 7 bases from V and 2 bases from J; junction bases left unmatched: 5. The CDR3 bases are TGCAGTGAAACAGGACTAGCGGCCTACGAGCAGTACTTC. Protein product: CSETGLAAYEQYF.

This clonotype appeared once. A much larger clone is a single base away; this may be a read error. The CDR3 nucleotides read TGTGCCAGCGTTTCTCACCCAATAGGGAACACTGAAGCTTTCTTT. Its translation: CASVSHPIGNTEAFF. V and J are TRBV12-3 or TRBV12-4 and TRBJ1-1, with unresolved D. The CDR3 is made up of 15 amino acids. The ends were cut back, 8 bases at V and 1 base at J, with 17 bases in the middle.

On this clonotype itself: The conserved closing phenylalanine or tryptophan is absent in this CDR3, likely reflecting a read error. The rearrangement links TRBV29-1 to TRBJ2-4; D gene uncertain. The CDR3 is 13 residues long. CDR1 and CDR2 (germline): SQVTM, ANQGSEA. The V end was cut by 0 bases, the J end by 6 bases, with 9 bases between. The CDR3 DNA sequence: TGCAGCGTTGAAGATCCGGTCCCAAACATTCAGTACTGC. Encoded protein: CSVEDPVPNIQYC.

This clonotype was observed at least ten times. The gene calls are TRBV5-1 and TRBJ1-1; TRBD1 matches at 8 bases. Germline V gene sequence: CDR1 SGHRS, CDR2 YFSETQ. With V trimmed by 3 bases and J by 1 base, 11 bases remained unmatched. The CDR3 covers 17 residues. CDR3 region: CASSSARGPGGNTEAFF. In DNA form, the CDR3 reads TGCGCCAGCAGCTCAGCCAGGGGGCCGGGGGGGAACACTGAAGCTTTCTTT.

There are many counts of this clonotype. As DNA, the CDR3 is TGCAGTGCTAGAGATCAGGCTGGACTAGCGGGAGGATACAATGAGCAGTTCTTC. It encodes CSARDQAGLAGGYNEQFF. The gene calls are TRBV20-1 and TRBJ2-1, with TRBD2 matching over 14 bases. The CDR3 extends over 18 amino acids. Germline lookup yields CDR1 DFQATT and CDR2 SNEGSKA (reference sequence). V was clipped by 0 bases and J by 4 bases; unmatched bases: 8.